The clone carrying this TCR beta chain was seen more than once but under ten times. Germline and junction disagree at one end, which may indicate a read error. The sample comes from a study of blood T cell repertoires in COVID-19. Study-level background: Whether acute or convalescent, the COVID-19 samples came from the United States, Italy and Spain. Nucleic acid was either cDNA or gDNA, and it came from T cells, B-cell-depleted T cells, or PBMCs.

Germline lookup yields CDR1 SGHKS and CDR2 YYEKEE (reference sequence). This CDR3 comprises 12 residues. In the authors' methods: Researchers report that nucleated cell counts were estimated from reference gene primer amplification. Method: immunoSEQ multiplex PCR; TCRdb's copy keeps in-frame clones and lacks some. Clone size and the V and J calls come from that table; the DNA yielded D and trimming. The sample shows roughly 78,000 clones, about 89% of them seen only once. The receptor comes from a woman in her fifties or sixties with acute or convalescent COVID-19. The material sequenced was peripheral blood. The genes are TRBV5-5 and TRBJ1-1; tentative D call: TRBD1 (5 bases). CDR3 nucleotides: TGTGCCAGCTGGGCAGGGAACGCTGAAGCTTTCTTT. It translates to CASWAGNAEAFF.